The entry below describes one T cell receptor (beta chain). The antigen is undetermined. This specimen comes from a study of beta chain features in type 1 diabetes. Looking at the study overall: Regarding age, gender and cell yields, patients proved similar to healthy donors. Study findings and constraints: When VDJ junctions were examined, type 1 diabetes patients showed fewer insertions and more deletions. In the patient group, naive, central memory and Treg TCRB repertoires seemed more alike than in the healthy donor group.

The whole isolated RNA underwent reverse transcription, so sequencing captured expressed TCRB transcripts. Deep immunoSEQ sequencing covered naive, central memory and regulatory T cell samples. Using immunoSEQ multiplex PCR, the repertoire was profiled, and TCRdb retains in-frame clones only, with some absent. The sample holds about 150,000 clones, over 7.5% seen once. Germline V gene data show CDR1 as SGHTA and CDR2 as FQGNSA. V lost 5 bases, J lost 5 bases, and 6 bases stayed unmatched. The CDR3 extends over 14 amino acids. The sequence derives from a young woman in good health. Source material: central memory CD4+ T cells from blood. The rearrangement uses TRBV7-2 and TRBJ2-5; TRBD1 matches at 9 bases. CDR3 coding DNA: TGTGCCAGCAGCCCGGGACAGGGTATGGAGACCCAGTACTTC. Translating gives CASSPGQGMETQYF.